One sample yielded the 17 T cell receptor beta chains listed below, sequenced in a study of T cell responses to AZD1222 COVID-19 vaccine. Here immunoSEQ multiplex PCR was the method, and the copy in TCRdb shows in-frame clones only, minus some. Of about 130,000 clones detected, roughly 90% appear once; the ten largest clones hold 1% to 1.4%. Sequences were derived from peripheral blood, sampled 28 days after the second AZD1222 dose. Receptors were obtained from an adult who received the AZD1222 COVID-19 vaccine.

The chain combines TRBV30 with TRBJ1-2; D is undetermined. Looked up from germline, CDR1 is GTSNPN and CDR2 is SVGIG (reference sequence). This CDR3 has 13 amino acids. Trimming pared 2 bases from V and 2 bases from J, leaving 9 bases between. The CDR3 DNA reads TGTGCCTGGAGTCCCTCCGCGAACTATGGCTACACCTTC. It translates to CAWSPSANYGYTF.

The J gene is TRBJ1-3, the V gene TRBV12-5; D possibly corresponds to TRBD1 (5 bases). V lost 2 bases and J 4 bases, leaving 12 bases between the germline ends. CDR3 length: 15 residues. Germline V gene lookup returns CDR1 LGHNT and CDR2 FRNRAP. CDR3 protein: CASGLFVGGGNTIYF. The CDR3 region has the DNA TGTGCTAGTGGTTTGTTTGTCGGGGGAGGAAACACCATATATTTT.

V and J are TRBV10-3 and TRBJ1-5; D not certain. The CDR3 loop spans 12 amino acids. In germline, CDR1 is ENHRY, CDR2 SYGVKD. V lost 3 bases and J lost 7, with 7 bases in between. CDR3 coding DNA: TGTGCCATCAGTGAACATGACCAGCCCCAGCATTTT. Translated: CAISEHDQPQHF.

This clone occurred a few times. The chain uses TRBV29-1 and TRBJ2-1, with D maybe TRBD1 (7 bases). The V end was cut by 5 bases, the J end by 8 bases, with 19 bases between. CDR3 length equals 14 residues. Germline V gene lookup returns CDR1 SQVTM and CDR2 ANQGSEA. CDR3 in amino acids: CSVTGALRRDEQFF. CDR3 DNA sequence: TGCAGCGTTACAGGGGCCCTGCGGAGGGATGAGCAGTTCTTC.

V is TRBV9 and J is TRBJ2-1, with 9 bases that match TRBD2. The CDR3 contains 16 residues. In germline, CDR1 is SGDLS, CDR2 YYNGEE. Trimming cost V 4 bases and J 6 bases; bases outside gene matches: 11. The CDR3 region has the DNA TGTGCCAGCAGCCCCAACTTAGCGGGAGCAGGCAATGAGCAGTTCTTC. This sequence encodes CASSPNLAGAGNEQFF.

The J gene is TRBJ1-1, the V gene TRBV5-8, with D unclear. Trimming took off 0 bases at V and 1 base at J, with 10 bases between the two ends. From germline, CDR1 is SGHTS and CDR2 YDEGEE. CDR3 length: 15 amino acids. This CDR3 is CASSLARTQNTEAFF. The CDR3 nucleotides read TGTGCCAGCAGCTTGGCTCGGACCCAGAACACTGAAGCTTTCTTT.

This chain uses TRBV4-2 with TRBJ2-1, with 7 bases lining up with TRBD2. The trim removed 8 bases at V and 4 bases at J, leaving 2 bases unmatched. The CDR3 extends over 12 amino acids. Germline CDR1 LGHNA, CDR2 YNFKEQ. As DNA, the CDR3 is TGTGCCAGCGGGAGGGATTACAATGAGCAGTTCTTC. This translates into CASGRDYNEQFF.

The chain carries TRBV5-1 and TRBJ1-1; 7 bases align to TRBD1. Germline lookup yields CDR1 SGHRS and CDR2 YFSETQ. The V and J ends lost 6 bases and 5 bases, in that order; junction bases with no gene match: 7. This CDR3 has 13 amino acids. CDR3 sequence reads: CASTRGAGTEAFF. The CDR3 nucleotides read TGCGCCAGCACCAGGGGGGCTGGGACTGAAGCTTTCTTT.

This clone was observed once. The same CDR3 can be traced to other DNA sequences in this sample. This chain joins TRBV3-1 (or the pseudogene TRBV3-2) and TRBJ2-7; weak D call: TRBD1 (7 bases). V was cut by 4 bases and J by 3 bases, with 10 bases left in between. CDR3 size: 13 residues. CDR1 and CDR2 (germline): LGHDT, YNNKEL (reference sequence). CDR3 sequence reads: CASSLRDSYEQYF. DNA of the CDR3: TGTGCCAGCAGCCTGCGGGACAGCTACGAGCAGTACTTC.

The V gene is TRBV3-1 (or the pseudogene TRBV3-2), the J gene TRBJ2-2; 11 bases are a match to TRBD1. The CDR3 runs to 17 residues. Germline-derived CDR1 and CDR2 are LGHDT and YNNKEL (reference sequence). J gave up 7 bases and V 0 bases, and 7 bases lay outside the gene matches. Here the CDR3 DNA reads TGTGCCAGCAGCCAAGACATTAGGGACAGGGGGAGCGGGGAGCTGTTTTTT. Protein sequence: CASSQDIRDRGSGELFF.

The V call is TRBV14, the J call TRBJ2-7, with D perhaps matching TRBD2 (6 bases). This CDR3 region has 16 residues. The germline V gene encodes CDR1 SGHDN and CDR2 FVKESK. V was cut by 4 bases and J by 7 bases, with 23 bases left in between. CDR3 sequence: CASSLLGGDSSREQYF. In nucleotides, the CDR3 is TGTGCCAGCAGCCTCCTGGGAGGCGACTCCTCAAGGGAGCAGTACTTC.

The chain carries TRBV5-4 and TRBJ2-7; the match to TRBD1 covers 9 bases. CDR1 and CDR2 from the germline V gene are SGHNT and YYREEE (reference sequence). V dropped 4 bases and J dropped 5; count of bases not matched to a gene: 10. This CDR3 spans 15 amino acids. CDR3 sequence (DNA): TGTGCCAGCAGCCGACCGGGACAGGGAGTTGACGAGCAGTACTTC. It codes for CASSRPGQGVDEQYF.

The chain is built from TRBV5-1 and TRBJ1-6; the D gene is possibly TRBD1 (5 bases). This CDR3 has 13 amino acids. Germline CDR1 and CDR2: SGHRS and YFSETQ. V was cut by 4 bases and J by 7 bases, with 9 bases left in between. CDR3 bases: TGCGCCAGCAGCCCCTGGGGGAATTCACCCCTCCACTTT. Translated, it gives CASSPWGNSPLHF.

The J gene is TRBJ2-1, the V gene TRBV18; TRBD2 agrees at 8 bases. Looked up from germline, CDR1 is KGHSH and CDR2 is LQKENI. There are 17 residues in the CDR3. With 1 base clipped from V and 0 bases from J, the junction kept 5 bases outside the gene matches. CDR3 amino acids: CASSPRFAGGSYNEQFF. CDR3 nucleotide sequence: TGTGCCAGCTCACCACGATTCGCGGGAGGCTCCTACAATGAGCAGTTCTTC.

V is TRBV7-8 and J is TRBJ2-7; 9 bases are shared with TRBD1. The V and J ends lost 5 bases and 4 bases, in that order; junction bases with no gene match: 9. This CDR3 is 15 amino acids long. Germline V gives CDR1 SGHVS, CDR2 FQNEAQ. CDR3: CASSPLGQGWYEQYF. CDR3 DNA: TGTGCCAGCAGCCCGTTGGGACAGGGATGGTACGAGCAGTACTTC.

This clone has a single count. The V call is TRBV4-1, the J call TRBJ2-7, with 8 bases aligning to TRBD1. CDR1 is MGHRA and CDR2 is YSYEKL in the germline V gene. Unmatched junction bases numbered 5, after V lost 3 bases and J lost 4 bases. This CDR3 has 14 residues. CDR3 residues: CASSHIGQGYEQYF. The CDR3 bases are TGCGCCAGCAGCCATATCGGACAGGGTTACGAGCAGTACTTC.

The genes are TRBV6-5 and TRBJ1-5, with a weak D call TRBD1 (6 bases). This CDR3 is built from 13 residues. Germline assignment: CDR1 MNHEY and CDR2 SVGAGI. With 6 bases removed from V and 9 bases from J, the gap between germline ends came to 15 bases. The CDR3 DNA is TGTGCCAGCAGCCACAGGGAATCTGGGCCCCAGCATTTT. Protein sequence: CASSHRESGPQHF.